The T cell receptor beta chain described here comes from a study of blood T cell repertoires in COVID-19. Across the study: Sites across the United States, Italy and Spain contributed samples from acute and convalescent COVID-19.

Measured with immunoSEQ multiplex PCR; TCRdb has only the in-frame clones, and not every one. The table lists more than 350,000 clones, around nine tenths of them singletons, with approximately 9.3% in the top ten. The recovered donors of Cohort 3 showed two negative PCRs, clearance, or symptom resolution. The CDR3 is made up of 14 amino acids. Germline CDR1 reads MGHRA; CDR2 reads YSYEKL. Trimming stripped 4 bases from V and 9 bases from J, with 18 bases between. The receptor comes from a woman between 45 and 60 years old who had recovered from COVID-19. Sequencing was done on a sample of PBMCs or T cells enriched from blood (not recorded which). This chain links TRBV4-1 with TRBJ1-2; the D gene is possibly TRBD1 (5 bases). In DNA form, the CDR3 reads TGCGCCAGCAGCCCCCAAGCACCTGCAGGGAGCTACACCTTC. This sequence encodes CASSPQAPAGSYTF.